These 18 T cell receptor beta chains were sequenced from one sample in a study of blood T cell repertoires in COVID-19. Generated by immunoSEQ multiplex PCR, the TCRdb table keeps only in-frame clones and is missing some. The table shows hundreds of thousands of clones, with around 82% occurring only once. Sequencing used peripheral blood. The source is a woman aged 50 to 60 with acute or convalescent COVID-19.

The CDR3 spells CASSEGALTTDTQYF. CDR3 nucleotides: TGTGCCAGCAGTGAGGGCGCCCTAACCACAGATACGCAGTATTTT. The J gene is TRBJ2-3, the V gene TRBV6-1; D ambiguous. The CDR3 runs to 15 residues. Trimming stripped 3 bases from V and 2 bases from J, with 12 bases between. The germline V gene has CDR1 MNHNS and CDR2 SASEGT.

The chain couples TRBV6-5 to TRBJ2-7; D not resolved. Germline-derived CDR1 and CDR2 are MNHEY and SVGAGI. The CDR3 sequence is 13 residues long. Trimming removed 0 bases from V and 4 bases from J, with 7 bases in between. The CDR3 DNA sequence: TGTGCCAGCAGTTACTCAATCAATTACGAGCAGTACTTC. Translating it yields CASSYSINYEQYF.

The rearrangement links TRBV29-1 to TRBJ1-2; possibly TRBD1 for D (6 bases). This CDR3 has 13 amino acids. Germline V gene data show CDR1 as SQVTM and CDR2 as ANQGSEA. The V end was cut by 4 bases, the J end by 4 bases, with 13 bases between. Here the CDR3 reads CSVAKQGLYGYTF. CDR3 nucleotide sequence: TGCAGCGTTGCAAAACAGGGCCTCTATGGCTACACCTTC.

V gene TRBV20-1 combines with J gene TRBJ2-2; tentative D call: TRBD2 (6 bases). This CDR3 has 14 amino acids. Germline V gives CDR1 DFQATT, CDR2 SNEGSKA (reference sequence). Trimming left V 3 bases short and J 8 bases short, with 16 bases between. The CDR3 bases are TGCAGTGCTAGTGCGGACTACCCGCCGGGGGAGCTGTTTTTT. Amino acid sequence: CSASADYPPGELFF.

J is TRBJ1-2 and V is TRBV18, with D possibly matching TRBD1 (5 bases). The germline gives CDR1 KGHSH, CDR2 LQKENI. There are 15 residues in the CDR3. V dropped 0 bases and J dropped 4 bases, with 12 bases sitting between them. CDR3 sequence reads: CASSPPGDYLYGYTF. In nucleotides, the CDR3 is TGTGCCAGCTCACCACCAGGGGATTACCTCTATGGCTACACCTTC.

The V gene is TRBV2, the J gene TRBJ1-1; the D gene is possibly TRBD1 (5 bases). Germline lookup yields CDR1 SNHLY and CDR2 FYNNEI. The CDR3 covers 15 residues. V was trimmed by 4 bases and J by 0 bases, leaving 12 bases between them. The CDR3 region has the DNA TGTGCCAGCAGTGGGCGGGGGGGGATGAACACTGAAGCTTTCTTT. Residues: CASSGRGGMNTEAFF.

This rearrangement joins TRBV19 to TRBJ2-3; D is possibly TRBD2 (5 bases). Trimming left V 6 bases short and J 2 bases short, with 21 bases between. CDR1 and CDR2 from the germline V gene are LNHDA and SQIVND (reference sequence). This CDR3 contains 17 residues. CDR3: CASSPSREGPFTDTQYF. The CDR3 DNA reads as TGTGCCAGTAGCCCCTCTCGAGAGGGCCCGTTCACAGATACGCAGTATTTT.

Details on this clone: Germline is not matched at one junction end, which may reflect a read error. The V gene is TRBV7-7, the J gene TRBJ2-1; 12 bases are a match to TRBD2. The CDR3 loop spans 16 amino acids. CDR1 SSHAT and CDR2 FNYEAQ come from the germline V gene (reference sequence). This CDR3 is CASSLTGTSGFNEQFF. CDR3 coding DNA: TGTGCTAGCAGCCTAACTGGGACTAGCGGGTTCAATGAGCAGTTCTTC.

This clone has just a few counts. Here the CDR3 reads CASSVGELAGWSSYEQYF. DNA of the CDR3: TGTGCCAGCAGCGTAGGGGAACTAGCGGGCTGGAGCTCCTACGAGCAGTACTTC. This chain links TRBV9 with TRBJ2-7; 9 nucleotides agree with TRBD2. J gave up 0 bases and V 0 bases, and 10 bases lay outside the gene matches. Germline-derived CDR1 and CDR2 are SGDLS and YYNGEE. The CDR3 sequence is 18 residues long.

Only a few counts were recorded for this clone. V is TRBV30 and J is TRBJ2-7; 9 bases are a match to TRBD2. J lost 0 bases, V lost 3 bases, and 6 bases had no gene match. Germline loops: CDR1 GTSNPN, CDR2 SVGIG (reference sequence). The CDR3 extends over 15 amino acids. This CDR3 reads CAWSPATSGSYEQYF. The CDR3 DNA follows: TGTGCCTGGAGCCCCGCGACTAGCGGCTCCTACGAGCAGTACTTC.

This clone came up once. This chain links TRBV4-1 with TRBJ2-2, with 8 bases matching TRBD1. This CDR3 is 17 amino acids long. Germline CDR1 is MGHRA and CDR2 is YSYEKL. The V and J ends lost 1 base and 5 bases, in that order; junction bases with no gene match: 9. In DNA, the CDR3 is TGCGCCAGCAGCCAAGGTCAGGGGGCGCGTGAGACCGGGGAGCTGTTTTTT. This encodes CASSQGQGARETGELFF.

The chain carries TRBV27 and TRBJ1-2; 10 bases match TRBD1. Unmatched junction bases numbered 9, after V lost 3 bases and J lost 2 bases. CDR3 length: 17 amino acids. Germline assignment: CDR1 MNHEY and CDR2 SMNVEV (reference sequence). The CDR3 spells CASSLAGGTGANYGYTF. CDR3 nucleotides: TGTGCCAGCAGTTTGGCCGGAGGGACAGGGGCAAACTATGGCTACACCTTC.

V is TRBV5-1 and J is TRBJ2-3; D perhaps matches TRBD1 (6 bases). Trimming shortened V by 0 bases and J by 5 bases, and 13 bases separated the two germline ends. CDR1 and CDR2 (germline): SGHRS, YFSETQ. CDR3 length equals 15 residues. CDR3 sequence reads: CASSLGQVNGDTQYF. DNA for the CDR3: TGCGCCAGCAGCTTGGGACAGGTAAATGGAGATACGCAGTATTTT.

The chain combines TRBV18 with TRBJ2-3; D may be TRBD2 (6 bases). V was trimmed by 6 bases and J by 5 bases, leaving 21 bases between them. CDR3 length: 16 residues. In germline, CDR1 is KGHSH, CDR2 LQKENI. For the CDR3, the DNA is TGTGCCAGCTCTACCTCGGGGACTTCGACCGGAGATACGCAGTATTTT. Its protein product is CASSTSGTSTGDTQYF.

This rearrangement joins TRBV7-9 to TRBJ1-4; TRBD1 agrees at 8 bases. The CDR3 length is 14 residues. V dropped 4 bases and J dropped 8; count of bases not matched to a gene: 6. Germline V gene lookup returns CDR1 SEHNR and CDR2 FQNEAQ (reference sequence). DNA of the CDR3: TGTGCCAGCAGCTCTCCGGACAGGGCCGAAAAACTGTTTTTT. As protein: CASSSPDRAEKLFF.

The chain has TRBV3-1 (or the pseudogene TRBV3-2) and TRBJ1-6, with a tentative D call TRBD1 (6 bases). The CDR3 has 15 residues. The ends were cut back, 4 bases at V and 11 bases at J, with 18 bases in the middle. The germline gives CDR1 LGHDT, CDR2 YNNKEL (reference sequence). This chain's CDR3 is CASSRQGNVGTPLHF. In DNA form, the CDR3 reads TGTGCCAGCAGCCGGCAGGGGAATGTAGGTACACCCCTCCACTTT.

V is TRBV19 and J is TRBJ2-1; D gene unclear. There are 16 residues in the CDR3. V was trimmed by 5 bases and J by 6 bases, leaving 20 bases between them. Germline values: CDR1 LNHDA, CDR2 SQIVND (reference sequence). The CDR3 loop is CASSAHSLYDVNEQFF. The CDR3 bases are TGTGCCAGTAGTGCCCACAGTCTTTATGACGTCAATGAGCAGTTCTTC. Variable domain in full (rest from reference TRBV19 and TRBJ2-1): DGGITQSPKYLFRKEGQNVTLSCEQNLNHDAMYWYRQDPGQGLRLIYYSQIVNDFQKGDIAEGYSVSREKKESFPLTVTSAQKNPTAFYLCASSAHSLYDVNEQFFGPGTRLTVL.

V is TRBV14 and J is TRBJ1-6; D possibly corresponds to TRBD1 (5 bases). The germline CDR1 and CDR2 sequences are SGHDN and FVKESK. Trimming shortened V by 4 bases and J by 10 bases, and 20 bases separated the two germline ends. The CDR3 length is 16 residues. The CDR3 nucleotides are TGTGCCAGCAGCCCCCCAGCGGGGCAGGGTGAATCACCCCTCCACTTT. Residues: CASSPPAGQGESPLHF.